Sequencing of this T cell receptor beta chain was carried out in a study of CD4 T cells in relation to SARS-CoV-2 and coronaviruses. Generated by immunoSEQ multiplex PCR, the TCRdb table keeps only in-frame clones and is missing some. The sample lists some 40,000 clones, about four fifths occurring once. Naive or memory CD4+ cells were cultured 1:1 with T cell-depleted PBMCs plus CEF. From germline, CDR1 is MDHEN and CDR2 SYDVKM. CDR3 length equals 18 residues. Trimming took off 6 bases at V and 10 bases at J, with 34 bases between the two ends. Details on this clone: Its specificity is not known.

The receptor's source is an adult with COVID-19. What was sequenced was naive CD4+ T cells from PBMCs, cultured in vitro. Subset here: naive CD4+ T cells isolated by negative enrichment. The chain combines TRBV28 with TRBJ2-7, with no clear D. CDR3 residues: CASSQGPYVLDHRRPQYF. CDR3 in DNA: TGTGCCAGCAGCCAAGGGCCTTACGTATTGGACCACCGAAGGCCCCAGTACTTC. The whole variable domain, filled in from reference TRBV28 and TRBJ2-7, reads DVKVTQSSRYLVKRTGEKVFLECVQDMDHENMFWYRQDPGLGLRLIYFSYDVKMKEKGDIPEGYSVSREKKERFSLILESASTNQTSMYLCASSQGPYVLDHRRPQYFGPGTRLTVT.